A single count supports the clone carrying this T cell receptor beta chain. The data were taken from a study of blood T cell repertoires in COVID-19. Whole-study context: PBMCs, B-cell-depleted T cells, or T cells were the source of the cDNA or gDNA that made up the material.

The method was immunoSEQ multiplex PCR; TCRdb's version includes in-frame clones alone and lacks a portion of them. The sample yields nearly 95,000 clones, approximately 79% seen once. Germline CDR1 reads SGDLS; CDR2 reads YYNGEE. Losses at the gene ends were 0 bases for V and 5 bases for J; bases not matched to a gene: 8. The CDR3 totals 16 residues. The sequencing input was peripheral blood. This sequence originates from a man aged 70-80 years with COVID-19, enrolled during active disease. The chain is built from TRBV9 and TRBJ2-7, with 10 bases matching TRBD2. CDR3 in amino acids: CASSVGASGSGNEQYF. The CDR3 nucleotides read TGTGCCAGCAGCGTAGGGGCTAGCGGGAGCGGAAACGAGCAGTACTTC.